These 11 T cell receptor beta chains share one sample of origin, sequenced in a study of identical twins (dated by TCRdb to 2016 to 2018). To prepare the library, 5' RACE was applied. The reads were generated on an Illumina HiSeq 2000. Using fastp at Q25 and MiXCR, TCRdb reprocessed the public reads and kept productive beta chains. Every CDR3 protein is listed once, alongside the most common genes and DNA of its rows. The sample table holds roughly 570,000 distinct CDR3 sequences, of which approximately 10% were seen once. The ten biggest clones cover under 3% of the sample. The same sample was also studied in work on yellow fever vaccine responses in identical twins.

Sequences were obtained from PBMCs. These receptors all come from a woman aged 18-29 years in good health.

The chain recombines TRBV9 with TRBJ2-1, with a possible D match to TRBD1 (6 bases). This CDR3 has 15 residues. CDR1 and CDR2 from the germline V gene are SGDLS and YYNGEE. Trimming stripped 3 bases from V and 9 bases from J, with 19 bases between. For the CDR3, the DNA is TGTGCCAGCAGCGATCGCAAGGGGACACTAGGTGAGCAGTTCTTC. It translates to CASSDRKGTLGEQFF.

The chain joins TRBV5-1 to TRBJ2-5; no clear D. There are 14 residues in the CDR3. Germline V lookup: CDR1 SGHRS, CDR2 YFSETQ. Trimming removed 5 bases from V and 2 bases from J, with 13 bases in between. The CDR3 spells CASSNTRNQETQYF. The CDR3 DNA reads as TGCGCCAGCAGTAATACACGAAATCAAGAGACCCAGTACTTC.

The chain is built from TRBV5-5 and TRBJ2-5, with 7 positions matching TRBD1. Germline V lookup: CDR1 SGHKS, CDR2 YYEKEE (reference sequence). The CDR3 runs 16 residues. With 4 bases clipped from V and 1 base from J, the junction kept 10 bases outside the gene matches. Here the CDR3 reads CASSLSTGTVQETQYF. In DNA, the CDR3 is TGTGCCAGCAGCCTCTCAACCGGGACAGTCCAAGAGACCCAGTACTTC.

This clonotype has only a few counts. This chain joins TRBV20-1 and TRBJ2-1; 9 nucleotides align to TRBD2. The CDR3 loop spans 18 amino acids. Trimming cost V 0 bases and J 4 bases; bases outside gene matches: 13. Per the germline V gene, CDR1 is DFQATT and CDR2 is SNEGSKA (reference sequence). CDR3 sequence reads: CSARDNPSGIPQYNEQFF. The CDR3 nucleotides read TGCAGTGCTAGAGATAACCCTAGCGGGATCCCCCAGTACAATGAGCAGTTCTTC.

The chain recombines TRBV6-4 with TRBJ2-2, with 7 bases matching TRBD1. The germline CDR1 and CDR2 sequences are MRHNA and SNTAGT. The junction had 3 bases not matched to a gene; V was cut back by 6 bases and J by 5 bases. The CDR3 is made up of 13 amino acids. The CDR3 reads CASRPTGTGELFF. In DNA, the CDR3 is TGTGCCAGCAGACCGACAGGGACCGGGGAGCTGTTTTTT.

The chain carries TRBV5-1 and TRBJ2-1; TRBD2 aligns across 8 bases. V dropped 1 base and J dropped 7; count of bases not matched to a gene: 19. Germline CDR1 SGHRS, CDR2 YFSETQ. The CDR3 has 19 amino acids. The CDR3 spells CASSLIGGIAGGSWNEQFF. CDR3 DNA sequence: TGCGCCAGCAGCTTGATAGGGGGTATTGCGGGAGGCTCCTGGAATGAGCAGTTCTTC.

This clonotype came up many times. The chain recombines TRBV12-3 or TRBV12-4 with TRBJ2-3; 7 nucleotides line up with TRBD2. J gave up 6 bases and V 2 bases, and 2 bases lay outside the gene matches. This CDR3 has 13 amino acids. The CDR3 region is CASSLWGGDTQYF. The CDR3, as DNA: TGTGCCAGCAGTTTATGGGGGGGGGATACGCAGTATTTT.

This clonotype was seen only a few times. The CDR3 loop reads CASSLIQATNVLTF. The CDR3 bases are TGTGCCAGCAGCTTAATACAGGCAACAAACGTCCTGACTTTC. The chain links TRBV7-2 to TRBJ2-6; a weak D match, TRBD1 (5 bases). Germline V gene sequence: CDR1 SGHTA, CDR2 FQGNSA. Trimming removed 2 bases at V and 10 bases at J, with 12 bases between. The CDR3 has 14 residues.

This clonotype came up a few times. The chain links TRBV27 to TRBJ1-4; 7 bases are shared with TRBD1. The trim removed 3 bases at V and 10 bases at J, leaving 8 bases unmatched. The CDR3 contains 14 residues. The germline V gene has CDR1 MNHEY and CDR2 SMNVEV (reference sequence). The CDR3 sequence: CASSLVQGNGKLFF. In DNA, the CDR3 is TGTGCCAGCAGTTTGGTACAGGGGAACGGAAAACTGTTTTTT.

This clonotype showed up many times. One junction end disagrees with the germline gene, perhaps due to a read error. The gene calls are TRBV5-1 and TRBJ2-7; D gene ambiguous. The length of the CDR3 is 13 residues. CDR1 and CDR2 (germline): SGHRS, YFSETQ. CDR3 sequence reads: CASSLESSYEQYF. The CDR3 DNA sequence: TGTGCCAGCAGTTTGGAGAGTTCCTACGAGCAGTACTTC.

This clonotype was seen ten or more times. This chain joins TRBV6-5 and TRBJ2-5; tentative D call: TRBD1 (6 bases). Trimming took 2 bases from V and 2 from J, leaving 9 bases between them. Germline V gene lookup returns CDR1 MNHEY and CDR2 SVGAGI. The CDR3 sequence is 14 residues long. The CDR3 bases are TGTGCCAGCAGTTACGCAGGGGAACAAGAGACCCAGTACTTC. As protein: CASSYAGEQETQYF.